Given below is one TCR beta chain in context. The antigen is undetermined. CDR1 is SGHNT, CDR2 YYREEE, per germline (reference sequence). This CDR3 has 13 residues. The V end was cut by 0 bases, the J end by 8 bases, with 11 bases between. The sample is drawn from a study of cytomegalovirus exposure and HLA in healthy donors. Overall study context: As released early, the data held some 80 million unique TCRs from HLA-typed donors. Study-wide points: Specific recognition of CMV antigens was confirmed in vitro for a few chains (all CMV-associated). A link between a missense DCLRE1C variant and TCR beta V- and J-gene trimming emerged from a later analysis.

PCR primers comprised 60 Vbeta and 13 Jbeta primers. Sequenced by immunoSEQ multiplex PCR; TCRdb stores in-frame clones only, minus some. The sample includes fewer than 350,000 clones, roughly 89% of them seen just once. Sequences were obtained from PBMCs. The origin of this receptor is a woman aged 18-29 years in good health and CMV-seronegative. The rearrangement joins TRBV5-4 to TRBJ1-2; the D is unclear. The CDR3 nucleotides are TGTGCCAGCAGCTTGGGTGGGCGTATAGGCTACACCTTC. Translation: CASSLGGRIGYTF.